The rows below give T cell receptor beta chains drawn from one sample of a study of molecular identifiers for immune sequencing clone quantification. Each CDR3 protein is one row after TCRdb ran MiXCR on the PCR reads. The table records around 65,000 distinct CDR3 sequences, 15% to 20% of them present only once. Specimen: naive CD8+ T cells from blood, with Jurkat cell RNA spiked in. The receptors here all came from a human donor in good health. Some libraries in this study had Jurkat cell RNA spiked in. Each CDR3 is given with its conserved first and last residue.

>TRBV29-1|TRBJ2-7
CSVDGGSILEQYF
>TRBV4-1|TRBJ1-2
CASSQDGAKRGGYTF
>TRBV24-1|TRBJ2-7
CATSPGRYEQYF
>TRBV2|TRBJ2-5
CASSEWAQGLAGEETQYF
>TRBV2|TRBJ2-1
CASSLLVSGGRNEQFF
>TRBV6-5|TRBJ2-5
CASSYSLADQETQYF
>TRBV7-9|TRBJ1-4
CASSPEGWGNEKLFF
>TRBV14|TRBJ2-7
CASGRDGAYEQYF
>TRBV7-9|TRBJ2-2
CASSLKFTGELFF
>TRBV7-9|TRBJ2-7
CASSYPLNEQYF
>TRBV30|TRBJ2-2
CARRYSGELFF
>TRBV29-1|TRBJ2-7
CSVEVESGVYEQYF
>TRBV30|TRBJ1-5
CAWSAGTGGQPQHF
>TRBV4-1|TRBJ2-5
CASSQARGGETQYF
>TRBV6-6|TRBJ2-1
CASGRNYNEQFF
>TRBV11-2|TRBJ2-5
CASSPGGFSGRFEETQYF
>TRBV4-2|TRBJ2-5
CASSEAGGETQYF
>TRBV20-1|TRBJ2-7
CSARQFSGSYGVISYEQYF
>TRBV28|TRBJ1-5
CASSFYGQRNQPQHF
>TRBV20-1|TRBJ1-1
CSARDRQGAAEAFF
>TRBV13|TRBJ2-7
CASSFGQGRYEQYF
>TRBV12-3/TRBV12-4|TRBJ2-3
CASSLLGGGTDTQYF
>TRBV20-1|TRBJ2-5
CSAPQGPETQYF
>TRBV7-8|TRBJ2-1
CASSLMGTHTDEQFF
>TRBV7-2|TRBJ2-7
CASSLVGALYEQYF
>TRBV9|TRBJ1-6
CASSVVGVQGFSPLHF
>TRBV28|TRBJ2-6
CASSQHSGANVLTF
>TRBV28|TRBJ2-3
CASSFTLADYTDTQYF
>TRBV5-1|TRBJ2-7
CASSTSVSGSPEQYF
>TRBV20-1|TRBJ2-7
CSAHPGGYEQYF
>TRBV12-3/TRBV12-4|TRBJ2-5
CASTDRDRGLEETQYF
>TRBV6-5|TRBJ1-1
CASSYGGGPEAFF
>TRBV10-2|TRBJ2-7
CASGRDSPKEQYF
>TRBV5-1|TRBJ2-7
CANSPTGSEQYF
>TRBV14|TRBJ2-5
CTSSLTPAGAAETQYF
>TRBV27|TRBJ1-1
CASSGRDLTRTEAFF
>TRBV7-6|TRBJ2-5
CASSSGLAEGQETQYF
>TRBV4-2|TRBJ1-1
CASADTATTAFF
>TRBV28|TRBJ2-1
CASSHGLAGVGNEQFF
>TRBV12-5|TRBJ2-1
CASGGKNNERFF
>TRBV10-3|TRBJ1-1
CAVLGTGEAFF
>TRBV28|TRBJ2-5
CASSLFMQETQYF
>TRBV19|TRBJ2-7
CASRTGTSSYEQYF
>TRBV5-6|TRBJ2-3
CASSYGAFTDTQYF
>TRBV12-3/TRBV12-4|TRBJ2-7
CASSLARGRYEQYF